The entry that follows covers one TCR beta chain sequence. Profiled with immunoSEQ multiplex PCR; TCRdb holds only in-frame clones, not every one. The repertoire holds tens of thousands of clones, with approximately 80% as singletons. These data originate in a study of blood T cell repertoires in COVID-19. Across the whole study: COVID-19 samples from acute and convalescent phases originated in the United States, Italy and Spain.

CDR3 length: 17 amino acids. Germline trimming cut 0 bases from V and 2 bases from J; bases unmatched to any gene: 7. The germline V gene encodes CDR1 KGHDR and CDR2 SFDVKD. Sequenced sample: peripheral blood. The clonotype was recovered from a woman aged 65 to 85 with acute or convalescent COVID-19. The chain uses TRBV24-1 and TRBJ2-3, with TRBD2 matching 7 bases. The chain's CDR3 is CATSDLQTSGDTDTQYF. CDR3 in DNA: TGTGCCACCAGTGATTTGCAAACCAGCGGGGACACAGATACGCAGTATTTT.